These 10 T cell receptor beta chains were sequenced from one sample in a study of blood T cell repertoires in COVID-19 (dated by TCRdb to about 2020). The receptor library was made with the immunoSEQ multiplex PCR assay. TCRdb's version of the immuneACCESS table is confined to in-frame rearrangements and falls short of the full clone set. An unresolved V gene accounts for under half of the shortfall where checked; the remainder is of unknown origin. The sample records about 200,000 clones, around 86% of which are singletons. The top ten clonotypes cover over 4.5% of the sample. Sequenced material: peripheral blood. These receptors originate from a man older than 75 with acute or convalescent COVID-19.

V gene TRBV5-4 combines with J gene TRBJ2-6; 8 nucleotides match TRBD1. This CDR3 spans 20 amino acids. Losses at the gene ends were 1 base for V and 2 bases for J; bases not matched to a gene: 14. The germline V gene has CDR1 SGHNT and CDR2 YYREEE (reference sequence). The CDR3 nucleotides read TGTGCCAGCAGCTTGTTAGTTTCGGCAGGGGGCGCGCCTGGGGCCAACGTCCTGACTTTC. Translating it yields CASSLLVSAGGAPGANVLTF. The full variable domain, with the rest looked up from reference TRBV5-4 and TRBJ2-6, is ETGVTQSPTHLIKTRGQQVTLRCSSQSGHNTVSWYQQALGQGPQFIFQYYREEENGRGNFPPRFSGLQFPNYSSELNVNALELDDSALYLCASSLLVSAGGAPGANVLTFGAGSRLTVL.

V gene TRBV19 combines with J gene TRBJ1-2; a weak D match, TRBD1 (6 bases). Trimming left V 3 bases short and J 2 bases short, with 22 bases between. The CDR3 runs to 18 residues. Per germline, CDR1 LNHDA and CDR2 SQIVND (reference sequence). In nucleotides, the CDR3 is TGTGCCAGTAGTATCCCCACCTGGGGGGGCGAGCCCAACTATGGCTACACCTTC. This translates into CASSIPTWGGEPNYGYTF.

This chain joins TRBV5-1 and TRBJ2-2, with D maybe TRBD1 (5 bases). There are 15 residues in the CDR3. V was cut by 4 bases and J by 2 bases, with 12 bases left in between. From germline, CDR1 is SGHRS and CDR2 YFSETQ. CDR3 amino acids: CASSQGALNTGELFF. The DNA of the CDR3 is TGCGCCAGCAGCCAGGGCGCCCTTAACACCGGGGAGCTGTTTTTT.

In the case of this clone: A junction boundary mismatches the germline segment, possibly from a read error. The V gene is TRBV2, the J gene TRBJ2-5; tentatively, D is TRBD2 (5 bases). The CDR3 consists of 13 residues. From germline, CDR1 is SNHLY and CDR2 FYNNEI. The DNA for the CDR3 is TGTGCCACCAGTCGAGGGTCCGTAGAGACCCAGTACTTC. Translated: CATSRGSVETQYF.

The chain combines TRBV27 with TRBJ2-7; 7 bases line up with TRBD2. CDR1 MNHEY and CDR2 SMNVEV come from the germline V gene (reference sequence). This CDR3 spans 15 amino acids. With V trimmed by 0 bases and J by 2 bases, 4 bases remained unmatched. This CDR3 reads CASSLSVGLTYEQYV. In nucleotides, the CDR3 is TGTGCCAGCAGTTTATCGGTGGGACTAACCTACGAGCAGTACGTC.

This clone was picked up a small number of times. The genes are TRBV6-2 or TRBV6-3 and TRBJ2-7; D is perhaps TRBD1 (7 bases). The CDR3 has 14 amino acids. Germline CDR1 is MNHEY and CDR2 is SVGEGT. The V end lost 6 bases, the J end lost 3 bases, and 15 bases lay between the germline ends. The CDR3 spells CASSRRQGLYEQYV. The CDR3 DNA sequence: TGTGCCAGCAGCCGGCGACAGGGACTCTACGAGCAGTACGTC.

The chain recombines TRBV5-8 with TRBJ1-5; unclear D gene. The germline CDR1 and CDR2 sequences are SGHTS and YDEGEE. The CDR3 runs 16 residues. V was trimmed by 2 bases and J by 0 bases, leaving 12 bases between them. The CDR3 sequence: CASSFSTAYSNQPQHF. CDR3 nucleotides: TGTGCCAGCAGCTTCTCTACAGCCTATAGCAATCAGCCCCAGCATTTT.

J is TRBJ2-7 and V is TRBV5-1; TRBD1 matches 9 bases. Germline CDR1 is SGHRS and CDR2 is YFSETQ. Trimming cost V 5 bases and J 3 bases; bases outside gene matches: 9. The CDR3 spans 15 residues. CDR3 in amino acids: CASSSQPTGGYEQYF. The CDR3 DNA reads as TGCGCCAGCAGTTCACAACCGACAGGGGGCTACGAGCAGTACTTC.

This chain uses TRBV6-5 with TRBJ2-3; 8 bases line up with TRBD1. Losses at the gene ends were 5 bases for V and 0 bases for J; bases not matched to a gene: 4. The CDR3 runs to 15 residues. Per germline, CDR1 MNHEY and CDR2 SVGAGI. DNA of the CDR3: TGTGCCAGCAGTCGACAGGGGCTGAGCACAGATACGCAGTATTTT. Translation: CASSRQGLSTDTQYF.

V usage is TRBV7-2 and J usage is TRBJ2-2; 7 bases map to TRBD2. Germline V gives CDR1 SGHTA, CDR2 FQGNSA. The ends lost 3 bases at V and 4 bases at J; junction bases unmatched: 2. The CDR3 covers 14 residues. CDR3 in amino acids: CASSLTSRTGELFF. CDR3 bases: TGTGCCAGCAGCTTGACTAGCCGCACCGGGGAGCTGTTTTTT.